This entry is about one T cell receptor beta chain. This sample is part of a study of identical twins. TCRdb processed the 5' RACE reads anew with MiXCR; each CDR3 protein has one entry. The sample consists of about 890,000 distinct CDR3 sequences, roughly an eighth of them appearing once. This same sample was also part of a study on yellow fever vaccine responses in identical twins.

The sequencing input was PBMCs. This sequence was found in a woman between 18 and 29 years old in good health.

The CDR3 loop reads CASGPGRNQETQYF. The CDR3 DNA reads as TGTGCTAGTGGCCCGGGTAGAAATCAAGAGACCCAGTACTTC. The chain joins TRBV12-5 to TRBJ2-5; D is unclear. The CDR3 covers 14 residues. Trimming removed 6 bases from V and 2 bases from J, with 13 bases in between. Germline V gene data show CDR1 as LGHNT and CDR2 as FRNRAP.